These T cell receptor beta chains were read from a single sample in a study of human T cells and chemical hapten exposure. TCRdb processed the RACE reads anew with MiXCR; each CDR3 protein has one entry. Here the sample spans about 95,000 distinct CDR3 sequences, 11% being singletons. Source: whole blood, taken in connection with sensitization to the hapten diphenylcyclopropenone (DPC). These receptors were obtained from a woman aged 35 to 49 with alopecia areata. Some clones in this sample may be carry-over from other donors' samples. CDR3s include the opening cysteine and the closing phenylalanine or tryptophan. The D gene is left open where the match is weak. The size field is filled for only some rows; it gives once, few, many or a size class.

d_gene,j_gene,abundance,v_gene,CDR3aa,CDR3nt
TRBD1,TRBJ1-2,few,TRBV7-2,CASSPRQGNYGYTF,TGTGCCAGCAGCCCACGACAGGGAAACTATGGCTACACCTTC
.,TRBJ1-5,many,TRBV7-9,CASSLAGQPQHF,TGTGCCAGCAGCTTGGCCGGTCAGCCCCAGCATTTT
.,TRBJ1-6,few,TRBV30,CAARPSYNSPLHF,TGTGCCGCGAGGCCCTCCTATAATTCACCCCTCCACTTT
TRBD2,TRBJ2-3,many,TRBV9,CASSVVGSGGGTDTQYF,TGTGCCAGCAGCGTAGTTGGTAGCGGGGGGGGCACAGATACGCAGTATTTT
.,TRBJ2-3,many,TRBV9,CASSVADAGRVF,TGTGCCAGCAGCGTAGCGGACGCTGGCCGGGTTTTT
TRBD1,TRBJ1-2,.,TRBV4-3,CASSRGQDGYTF,TGCGCCAGCAGCCGGGGACAGGATGGCTACACCTTC
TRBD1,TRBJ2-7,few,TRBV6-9,CASSSPTGHYEQYF,TGTGCCAGCAGTTCCCCGACAGGGCACTACGAGCAGTACTTC
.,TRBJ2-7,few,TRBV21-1,CASRSPGHDTFYEQYF,TGTGCCAGCAGGAGCCCCGGCCACGACACCTTCTACGAGCAGTACTTC
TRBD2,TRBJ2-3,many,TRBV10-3,CATGGNTDTQYF,TGTGCTACGGGGGGAAACACAGATACGCAGTATTTT
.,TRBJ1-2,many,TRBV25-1,CASHSGKSNTGNYGYTF,TGTGCCAGCCACTCGGGGAAATCAAACACAGGGAACTATGGCTACACCTTC
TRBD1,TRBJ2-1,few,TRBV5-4,CASSFDREYNEQFF,TGTGCCAGCAGCTTTGACAGGGAGTACAATGAGCAGTTCTTC
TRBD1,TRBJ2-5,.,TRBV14,CASSQVTGGSETQYF,TGTGCCAGCAGCCAAGTGACAGGGGGCTCAGAGACCCAGTACTTC
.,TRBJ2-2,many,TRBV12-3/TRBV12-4,CASSRTPNTGELFF,TGTGCCAGCAGCCGGACTCCGAACACCGGGGAGCTGTTTTTT
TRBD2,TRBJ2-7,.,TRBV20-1,CSARGGSVSYEQYF,TGCAGTGCTAGAGGCGGGAGTGTCTCCTACGAGCAGTACTTC
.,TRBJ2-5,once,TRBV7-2,CASSFGGQGPRETQYF,TGTGCCAGCAGCTTTGGCGGGCAGGGACCTAGGGAGACCCAGTACTTC
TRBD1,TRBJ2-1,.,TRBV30,CAWRLTGGNEQFF,TGTGCCTGGAGACTGACAGGGGGCAATGAGCAGTTCTTC
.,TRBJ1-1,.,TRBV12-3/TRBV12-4,CASSFGESSTEAFF,TGTGCCAGCAGTTTCGGGGAATCGTCCACTGAAGCTTTCTTT
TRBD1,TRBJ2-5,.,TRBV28,CASSPTGGEETQYF,TGTGCCAGCAGTCCGACAGGGGGCGAAGAGACCCAGTACTTC
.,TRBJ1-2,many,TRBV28,CASSFRELRTDNYGYTF,TGTGCCAGCAGCTTTCGGGAATTACGGACCGATAACTATGGCTACACCTTC
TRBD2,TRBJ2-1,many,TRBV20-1,CSARFSGRAKDVNEQFF,TGCAGTGCTAGATTCTCCGGGAGGGCAAAAGACGTCAATGAGCAGTTCTTC
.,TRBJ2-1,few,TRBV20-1,CSATFGGKDYNEQFF,TGCAGTGCGACGTTTGGGGGAAAGGACTACAATGAGCAGTTCTTC
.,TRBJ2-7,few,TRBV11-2,CASSLGPPPNEQYF,TGTGCCAGCAGCTTAGGGCCCCCCCCCAACGAGCAGTACTTC
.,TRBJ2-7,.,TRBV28,CASSLEDPYEQYF,TGTGCCAGCAGTTTAGAGGACCCCTACGAGCAGTACTTC
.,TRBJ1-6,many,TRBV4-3,CASSQERTQVGEPLHF,TGCGCCAGCAGCCAAGAAAGGACACAGGTCGGTGAGCCCCTCCACTTT
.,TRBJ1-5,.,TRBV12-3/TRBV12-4,CASSINQGGSQPQHF,TGTGCCAGCAGTATAAACCAGGGTGGGAGCCAGCCCCAGCATTTT
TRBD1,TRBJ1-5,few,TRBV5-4,CASSLDVFATPGQGGYSNQPQHF,TGTGCCAGCAGCTTGGATGTTTTTGCTACTCCGGGACAGGGAGGCTATAGCAATCAGCCCCAGCATTTT
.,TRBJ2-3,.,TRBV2,CASQLRLVTDTQYF,TGTGCCAGCCAACTACGACTAGTAACAGATACGCAGTATTTT
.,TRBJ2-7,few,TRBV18,CASSPTREHEQYF,TGTGCCAGCTCACCGACTAGAGAGCACGAGCAGTACTTC
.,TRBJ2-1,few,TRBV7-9,CASSPTSDEQFF,TGTGCCAGCAGCCCCACTTCTGATGAGCAGTTCTTC
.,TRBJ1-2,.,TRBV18,CASSPPGALRNGYTF,TGTGCCAGCTCCCCTCCGGGAGCCCTTCGGAATGGCTACACCTTC
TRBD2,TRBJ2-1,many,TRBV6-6,CASRDLAGSSSYNEQFF,TGTGCCAGCAGAGACTTAGCGGGATCTAGCTCCTACAATGAGCAGTTCTTC
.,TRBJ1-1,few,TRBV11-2,CASSLVWQNTEAFF,TGTGCCAGCAGCTTAGTTTGGCAAAACACTGAAGCTTTCTTT
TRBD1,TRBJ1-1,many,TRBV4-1,CASSQDRGNTEAFF,TGCGCCAGCAGCCAGGACAGGGGGAACACTGAAGCTTTCTTT
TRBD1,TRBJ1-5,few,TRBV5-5,CASSFTGGDQPQHF,TGTGCCAGCAGTTTTACAGGGGGCGATCAGCCCCAGCATTTT
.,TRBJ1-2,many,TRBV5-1,CASSLTTPPTGLGSYGYTF,TGCGCCAGCAGCCTCACCACCCCACCCACAGGGTTGGGAAGCTATGGCTACACCTTC